Each of the 5 T cell receptor beta chains below was sequenced from the same sample in a study of T cell responses to AZD1222 COVID-19 vaccine. Assay: immunoSEQ multiplex PCR; the TCRdb copy retains only in-frame clones and omits some. The data hold just over 60,000 clones, with roughly 70% observed a single time. Here the sequenced sample was peripheral blood, taken on day 0 of AZD1222 vaccination. Every receptor here comes from an adult in good health.

J is TRBJ1-1 and V is TRBV7-2; TRBD1 matches at 7 bases. V gave up 2 bases and J gave up 6 bases; unmatched junction bases: 9. Germline values: CDR1 SGHTA, CDR2 FQGNSA. This CDR3 contains 15 residues. Written as DNA, the CDR3 is TGTGCCAGCAGCTTATCTTGGACAGGCGGGGCTGAAGCTTTCTTT. Translating it yields CASSLSWTGGAEAFF.

The J gene is TRBJ1-3, the V gene TRBV9; a weak D match, TRBD1 (5 bases). CDR3 size: 13 residues. Germline CDR1 and CDR2: SGDLS and YYNGEE. V lost 4 bases, J lost 4 bases, and 9 bases lay in between. CDR3 bases: TGTGCCAGCAGCCCCCGACAGGGAAACACCATATATTTT. This sequence encodes CASSPRQGNTIYF.

The genes are TRBV2 and TRBJ2-1; D is perhaps TRBD1 (5 bases). The V and J ends lost 10 bases and 3 bases respectively, with 7 bases between them. Germline V gene data show CDR1 as SNHLY and CDR2 as FYNNEI. This CDR3 region has 11 residues. The CDR3 coding sequence is TGTGCCACCGACAGCTACAATGAGCAGTTCTTC. Amino acid sequence: CATDSYNEQFF.

In DNA, the CDR3 is TGTGCCAGCTCACCCGGGACGGGGCATGAAAAACTGTTTTTT. It codes for CASSPGTGHEKLFF. The chain is built from TRBV18 and TRBJ1-4; tentatively, D is TRBD1 (5 bases). The CDR3 runs to 14 residues. Per the germline V gene, CDR1 is KGHSH and CDR2 is LQKENI. Between the trimmed V and J ends, which lost 3 bases and 6 bases, there was a span of 11 bases.

The V gene is TRBV10-3, the J gene TRBJ1-1; D uncertain. The CDR3 loop spans 14 amino acids. Trimming stripped 0 bases from V and 2 bases from J, with 7 bases between. The germline V gene has CDR1 ENHRY and CDR2 SYGVKD. The DNA for the CDR3 is TGTGCCATCAGTGAGTCTAGGACCAACACTGAAGCTTTCTTT. It encodes CAISESRTNTEAFF.